Following are 16 T cell receptor beta chains from one sample sequenced in a study of blood T cell repertoires in COVID-19. Profiling relied on immunoSEQ multiplex PCR, and the TCRdb table lists in-frame clones only, not all of them. The table has about 56,000 clones, roughly 80% seen once. The sequencing sample was made of peripheral blood. The receptors were sampled from a man in his 60s with COVID-19, enrolled during active disease.

The chain joins TRBV19 to TRBJ2-1; TRBD2 might be the D (5 bases). The germline gives CDR1 LNHDA, CDR2 SQIVND (reference sequence). The germline V and J ends were trimmed by 2 bases and 10 bases, with 18 bases remaining between them. There are 15 residues in the CDR3. This CDR3 reads CASSILGSVTGEQFF. The CDR3 region has the DNA TGTGCCAGTAGTATATTGGGTAGCGTTACTGGGGAGCAGTTCTTC. Supplemented by reference TRBV19 and TRBJ2-1, the full variable domain reads DGGITQSPKYLFRKEGQNVTLSCEQNLNHDAMYWYRQDPGQGLRLIYYSQIVNDFQKGDIAEGYSVSREKKESFPLTVTSAQKNPTAFYLCASSILGSVTGEQFFGPGTRLTVL.

The V gene is TRBV3-1 (or the pseudogene TRBV3-2), the J gene TRBJ1-6; TRBD1 matches 10 bases. Unmatched junction bases numbered 7, after V lost 6 bases and J lost 8 bases. There are 15 residues in the CDR3. Per the germline V gene, CDR1 is LGHDT and CDR2 is YNNKEL (reference sequence). CDR3: CASRAVGTGDSPLHF. CDR3 DNA sequence: TGTGCCAGCAGAGCAGTAGGGACAGGGGATTCACCCCTCCACTTT.

The rearrangement uses TRBV21-1 and TRBJ2-5; the table's D call, TRBD1, has no DNA check behind it. TRBV21-1 is given as a pseudogene. CDR3 length equals 14 residues. The CDR3 DNA is TGTGCCAGCAGAAAAGCGGACAACCAAGAGACCCAGTACTTC. It is translated as CASRKADNQETQYF.

V and J are TRBV9 and TRBJ2-2; unclear D gene. The CDR3 is 12 residues long. Trimming removed 4 bases at V and 5 bases at J, with 6 bases between. Germline loops: CDR1 SGDLS, CDR2 YYNGEE. CDR3 bases: TGTGCCAGCAGCACCACAACCGGGGAGCTGTTTTTT. It translates to CASSTTTGELFF.

The chain couples TRBV7-3 to TRBJ2-1; D uncertain. Trimming took off 5 bases at V and 5 bases at J, with 13 bases between the two ends. Germline V gene data show CDR1 as SGHTA and CDR2 as FQGTGA. The CDR3 has 14 residues. The CDR3 nucleotides read TGTGCCAGCAGCGACCCCCGCGGAGACAATGAGCAGTTCTTC. This sequence encodes CASSDPRGDNEQFF.

This chain uses TRBV29-1 with TRBJ2-2; 8 bases fit TRBD2. Germline trimming cut 7 bases from V and 6 bases from J; bases unmatched to any gene: 10. The CDR3 extends over 14 amino acids. Germline V gene data show CDR1 as SQVTM and CDR2 as ANQGSEA. CDR3 sequence (DNA): TGCAGCGCCCTGAGGACTAGCTCACCCGGGGAGCTGTTTTTT. This gives the protein CSALRTSSPGELFF.

The gene calls are TRBV12-3 or TRBV12-4 and TRBJ1-2; 10 bases map to TRBD1. V was clipped by 7 bases and J by 8 bases; unmatched bases: 7. This CDR3 is built from 13 residues. In DNA form, the CDR3 reads TGTGCCAGCATTCCGGGACAGGGGAGGGGCTACACCTTC. Protein sequence: CASIPGQGRGYTF.

The genes are TRBV16 and TRBJ2-1; 10 nucleotides align to TRBD1. This CDR3 has 15 amino acids. V dropped 2 bases and J dropped 7; count of bases not matched to a gene: 5. The germline CDR1 and CDR2 sequences are KGHSY and FQNENV. DNA for the CDR3: TGTGCCAGCAGCCAAAGACAGGGGGCTGGAAATGAGCAGTTCTTC. The encoded protein is CASSQRQGAGNEQFF.

The V gene is TRBV2, the J gene TRBJ1-2; possibly TRBD1 for D (5 bases). The CDR3 loop spans 13 amino acids. V was shortened by 5 bases and J by 4 bases, with 11 bases between the two germline ends. Germline CDR1 reads SNHLY; CDR2 reads FYNNEI. The CDR3 protein is CASSLGAFYGYTF. CDR3 nucleotides: TGTGCCAGCAGTCTAGGGGCCTTCTATGGCTACACCTTC.

The chain links TRBV5-5 to TRBJ2-5, with D unclear. The V end lost 1 base, the J end lost 2 bases, and 9 bases lay between the germline ends. This CDR3 comprises 14 residues. Per germline, CDR1 SGHKS and CDR2 YYEKEE (reference sequence). CDR3 protein: CASSLWASQETQYF. In nucleotides, the CDR3 is TGTGCCAGCAGCTTGTGGGCCTCGCAAGAGACCCAGTACTTC.

This chain links TRBV7-9 with TRBJ2-5; 10 positions match TRBD1. The CDR3 length is 16 residues. From germline, CDR1 is SEHNR and CDR2 FQNEAQ (reference sequence). V gave up 1 base and J gave up 5 bases; unmatched junction bases: 7. The CDR3 DNA is TGTGCCAGCAGCTTAGGAGACAGGGGGCGCATGGAGACCCAGTACTTC. It is translated as CASSLGDRGRMETQYF.

The chain employs TRBV29-1 and TRBJ2-4; 9 bases fit TRBD1. J gave up 7 bases and V 1 base, and 2 bases lay outside the gene matches. This CDR3 contains 13 residues. Germline assignment: CDR1 SQVTM and CDR2 ANQGSEA. CDR3 protein: CSVEGQGGNIQYF. CDR3 DNA sequence: TGCAGCGTTGAAGGACAGGGGGGGAACATTCAGTACTTC.

The chain has TRBV7-2 and TRBJ1-1, with D unclear. Between the trimmed V and J ends, which lost 3 bases and 3 bases, there was a span of 11 bases. This CDR3 region has 14 residues. The germline gives CDR1 SGHTA, CDR2 FQGNSA. The CDR3 spells CASSFLLGDTEAFF. For the CDR3, the DNA is TGTGCCAGCAGCTTCCTCCTCGGGGACACTGAAGCTTTCTTT.

This chain connects TRBV24-1 to TRBJ2-5; tentatively, D is TRBD2 (6 bases). CDR3 length equals 14 residues. The germline V and J ends were trimmed by 7 bases and 3 bases, with 14 bases remaining between them. Germline-derived CDR1 and CDR2 are KGHDR and SFDVKD. CDR3 bases: TGTGCCACCAGATCGATGGGACTTAAAGAGACCCAGTACTTC. Translation gives CATRSMGLKETQYF.

The chain has TRBV5-4 and TRBJ2-5; TRBD2 matches at 9 bases. CDR3 length: 15 residues. Trimming took 1 base from V and 3 from J; bases not matched to a gene: 4. Per the germline V gene, CDR1 is SGHNT and CDR2 is YYREEE (reference sequence). The chain's CDR3 is CASSLRLAGEETQYF. The CDR3 DNA reads TGTGCCAGCAGCTTGCGGTTAGCGGGAGAAGAGACCCAGTACTTC.

In this sample, this clone turned up a few times. The chain carries TRBV3-1 (or the pseudogene TRBV3-2) and TRBJ2-3; TRBD2 aligns across 10 bases. Germline V gene lookup returns CDR1 LGHDT and CDR2 YNNKEL (reference sequence). The CDR3 runs to 21 residues. Trimming at V came to 2 bases and at J to 3 bases, leaving 20 bases not matched to a gene. CDR3 in amino acids: CASSQQGSSGRAPVGTDTQYF. Here the CDR3 DNA reads TGTGCCAGCAGCCAACAAGGTTCGAGCGGGAGGGCCCCGGTCGGTACAGATACGCAGTATTTT.